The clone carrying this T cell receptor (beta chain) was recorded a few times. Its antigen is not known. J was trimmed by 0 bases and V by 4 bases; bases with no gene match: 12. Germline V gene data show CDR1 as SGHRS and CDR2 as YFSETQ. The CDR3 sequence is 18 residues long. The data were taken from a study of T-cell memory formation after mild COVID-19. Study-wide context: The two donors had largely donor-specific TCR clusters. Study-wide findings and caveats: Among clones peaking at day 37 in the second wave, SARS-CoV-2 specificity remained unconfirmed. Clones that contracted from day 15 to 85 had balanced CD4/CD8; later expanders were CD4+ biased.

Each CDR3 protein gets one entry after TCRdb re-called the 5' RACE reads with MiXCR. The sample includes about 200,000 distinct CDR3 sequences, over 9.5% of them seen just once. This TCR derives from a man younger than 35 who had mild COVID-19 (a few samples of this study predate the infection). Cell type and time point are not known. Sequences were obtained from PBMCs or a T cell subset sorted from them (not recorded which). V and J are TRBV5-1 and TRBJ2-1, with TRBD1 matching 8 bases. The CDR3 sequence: CASSPNHLGQGSYNEQFF. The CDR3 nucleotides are TGCGCCAGCAGCCCTAATCACCTCGGACAGGGCTCCTACAATGAGCAGTTCTTC.